The 32 T cell receptor beta chains below were found in one sample sequenced in a study of spatial heterogeneity in lung cancer. These receptors are not linked to any known antigen. Regarding time point: sample taken at primary tumor resection. Via MiXCR, TCRdb re-called the 5' RACE reads, giving one row per CDR3 protein. This table has about 18,000 distinct CDR3 sequences, roughly 7.3% appearing once. Study results and caveats: The number of expanded tumor alpha and beta chains correlated with mutation number.

The specimen was lung tumor tissue, collected at surgery. These receptors originate from a female donor with early-stage non-small cell lung cancer.

The V and J genes are TRBV9 and TRBJ2-3; the match to TRBD1 covers 8 bases. CDR1 and CDR2 (germline): SGDLS, YYNGEE. This CDR3 is built from 14 residues. V shed 4 bases and J 1 base; nucleotides not matched to a gene: 2. This CDR3 reads CASSLGQGTDTQYF. CDR3 coding DNA: TGTGCCAGCAGCTTGGGACAGGGCACAGATACGCAGTATTTT.

This clonotype was counted between two and nine times. The chain links TRBV27 to TRBJ2-7; D assignment may be TRBD1 or TRBD2 (5 bases each). The CDR3 runs 15 residues. Trimming took off 3 bases at V and 3 bases at J, with 15 bases between the two ends. The germline CDR1 and CDR2 sequences are MNHEY and SMNVEV (reference sequence). The CDR3 here is CASSFRGRANYEQYF. In nucleotides, the CDR3 is TGTGCCAGCAGTTTTAGGGGACGGGCGAACTACGAGCAGTACTTC.

This clonotype was observed at least ten times. V gene TRBV20-1 combines with J gene TRBJ2-7; a weak D match, TRBD1 (5 bases). CDR1 and CDR2 from the germline V gene are DFQATT and SNEGSKA (reference sequence). The length of the CDR3 is 13 residues. V was pared by 5 bases and J by 0 bases, with 11 bases between. CDR3 nucleotides: TGCAGTGCTCAGGGCAGGAGCTCCTACGAGCAGTACTTC. Its protein is CSAQGRSSYEQYF.

The chain has TRBV6-2 or TRBV6-3 and TRBJ2-7; no clear D gene. Trimming shortened V by 6 bases and J by 2 bases, and 14 bases separated the two germline ends. CDR3 length equals 14 residues. CDR1 and CDR2 from the germline V gene are MNHEY and SVGEGT. CDR3 amino acids: CASSLGPQAYEQYF. Written as DNA, the CDR3 is TGTGCCAGCAGCCTCGGACCGCAGGCCTACGAGCAGTACTTC.

This clonotype is judged medium-sized. V is TRBV20-1 and J is TRBJ2-7; 7 nucleotides align to TRBD1. The germline gives CDR1 DFQATT, CDR2 SNEGSKA (reference sequence). V lost 6 bases and J lost 2; bases outside the gene matches: 10. The CDR3 has 14 residues. This CDR3 reads CSAEARQGAYEQYF. CDR3 DNA: TGCAGTGCGGAGGCTCGACAGGGAGCCTACGAGCAGTACTTC.

This clonotype was detected only a few times. This chain joins TRBV2 and TRBJ2-5; D is ambiguous. V lost 4 bases and J 2 bases, leaving 11 bases between the germline ends. Germline lookup yields CDR1 SNHLY and CDR2 FYNNEI. The CDR3 is 14 residues long. Written as DNA, the CDR3 is TGTGCCAGCAGTGTCAACACAGCACAAGAGACCCAGTACTTC. Its translation: CASSVNTAQETQYF.

This clonotype was observed a handful of times. The chain uses TRBV2 and TRBJ2-5; perhaps TRBD1 as D (6 bases). The CDR3 loop spans 15 amino acids. The germline CDR1 and CDR2 sequences are SNHLY and FYNNEI. Trimming took 6 bases from V and 0 from J, leaving 14 bases between them. The CDR3 here is CASRFSTGYQETQYF. The DNA for the CDR3 is TGTGCCAGCAGGTTCTCTACAGGGTACCAAGAGACCCAGTACTTC. The complete variable domain, with remaining parts taken from reference TRBV2 and TRBJ2-5, reads EPEVTQTPSHQVTQMGQEVILRCVPISNHLYFYWYRQILGQKVEFLVSFYNNEISEKSEIFDDQFSVERPDGSNFTLKIRSTKLEDSAMYFCASRFSTGYQETQYFGPGTRLLVL.

To note about this clonotype: A much bigger clone sits one base away, suggesting this may be a read error. The V call is TRBV9, the J call TRBJ2-3; TRBD2 matches at 11 bases. The CDR3 sequence is 15 residues long. Looked up from germline, CDR1 is SGDLS and CDR2 is YYNGEE. This chain's CDR3 is CASSLAGGPTDTQCF. CDR3 nucleotides: TGTGCCAGCAGCCTAGCGGGGGGACCCACAGATACGCAGTGTTTT. Full variable domain (missing parts from reference TRBV9 and TRBJ2-3): DSGVTQTPKHLITATGQRVTLRCSPRSGDLSVYWYQQSLDQGLQFLIQYYNGEERAKGNILERFSAQQFPDLHSELNLSSLELGDSALYFCASSLAGGPTDTQCFGPGTRLTVL.

The chain carries TRBV4-3 and TRBJ1-1; D remains unclear. Trimming shortened V by 0 bases and J by 6 bases, and 11 bases separated the two germline ends. Germline values: CDR1 LGHNA, CDR2 YSLEER. The CDR3 extends over 14 amino acids. Here the CDR3 reads CASSQDVRVAEAFF. The CDR3 coding sequence is TGCGCCAGCAGCCAAGATGTCCGGGTGGCTGAAGCTTTCTTT.

CDR3 in DNA: TGTGCCAGCTTACCGCTGGGATCTAGCACAGATACGCAGTATTTT. Its translation is CASLPLGSSTDTQYF. The chain joins TRBV18 to TRBJ2-3; unclear D gene. Germline V gene data show CDR1 as KGHSH and CDR2 as LQKENI. This CDR3 comprises 15 residues. The germline V and J ends were trimmed by 7 bases and 0 bases, with 14 bases remaining between them.

This clonotype was observed many times. This CDR3 is CASSLIVNTEAFF. DNA of the CDR3: TGTGCCAGCAGCCTAATTGTGAACACTGAAGCTTTCTTT. This sequence joins TRBV11-2 and TRBJ1-1, with D unclear. Trimming removed 5 bases at V and 0 bases at J, with 7 bases between. The germline V gene encodes CDR1 SGHAT and CDR2 FQNNGV. This CDR3 has 13 residues.

Many counts were recorded for this clonotype. The chain employs TRBV6-5 and TRBJ2-1, with a possible D match to TRBD1 (6 bases). Germline-derived CDR1 and CDR2 are MNHEY and SVGAGI. This CDR3 spans 18 amino acids. V was pared by 1 base and J by 9 bases, with 25 bases between. CDR3 nucleotides: TGTGCCAGCAGTTACTTCGGCAGGGGCTCACGGAACAATGGTGAGCAGTTCTTC. Its translation: CASSYFGRGSRNNGEQFF.

This clonotype showed up just a few times. The chain uses TRBV6-5 and TRBJ1-3, with a weak D call TRBD1 (5 bases). In germline, CDR1 is MNHEY, CDR2 SVGAGI. The length of the CDR3 is 17 residues. Between the trimmed V and J ends, which lost 4 bases and 0 bases, there was a span of 16 bases. The CDR3 loop reads CASSSPQGPRSGNTIYF. The CDR3 DNA sequence: TGTGCCAGCAGTTCCCCCCAGGGACCGCGCTCTGGAAACACCATATATTTT.

This clonotype was detected only a few times. The chain links TRBV28 to TRBJ1-5, with a possible D match to TRBD1 (5 bases). Germline CDR1 reads MDHEN; CDR2 reads SYDVKM. This CDR3 comprises 15 residues. V gave up 3 bases and J gave up 9 bases, with 18 bases separating them. CDR3 DNA: TGTGCCAGCAGTTTGGGACGGCCCGGGGAATCGCCCCAGCATTTT. Its translation: CASSLGRPGESPQHF.

This rearrangement joins TRBV27 to TRBJ2-4; the D gene is possibly TRBD1 (5 bases). Germline CDR1 and CDR2: MNHEY and SMNVEV (reference sequence). The CDR3 totals 15 residues. Trimming shortened V by 6 bases and J by 1 base, and 13 bases separated the two germline ends. The DNA of the CDR3 is TGTGCCAGCAGGCCCCTTAGGGGCGCCAAAAACATTCAGTACTTC. This translates into CASRPLRGAKNIQYF.

A few counts support this clonotype. The chain has TRBV7-2 and TRBJ1-5, with 10 positions matching TRBD1. After removal of 5 bases from V and 5 bases from J, the junction contained 6 bases not matched to a gene. The CDR3 runs 15 residues. The germline CDR1 and CDR2 sequences are SGHTA and FQGNSA. CDR3 amino acids: CASSPRQGADQPQHF. CDR3 nucleotides: TGTGCCAGCAGCCCCCGACAGGGGGCCGATCAGCCCCAGCATTTT.

V usage is TRBV30 and J usage is TRBJ1-3; TRBD1 is a possible D gene (5 bases). V was clipped by 0 bases and J by 5 bases, with 20 bases between them. The germline V gene has CDR1 GTSNPN and CDR2 SVGIG (reference sequence). The CDR3 totals 17 residues. CDR3 region: CAWSVPPRGRIRNTIYF. The CDR3 DNA is TGTGCCTGGAGTGTACCCCCCCGGGGCCGCATCAGAAACACCATATATTTT.

This clonotype has ten or more counts. The CDR3 region is CASSQRGQGSNQPQHF. The CDR3 DNA sequence: TGTGCCAGCAGCCAAAGGGGACAGGGGTCGAATCAGCCCCAGCATTTT. The chain couples TRBV12-3 or TRBV12-4 to TRBJ1-5; 10 bases agree with TRBD1. Trimming cost V 6 bases and J 4 bases; bases outside gene matches: 9. There are 16 residues in the CDR3.

The V and J genes are TRBV3-1 and TRBJ2-7; 7 nucleotides line up with TRBD2. Looked up from germline, CDR1 is LGHDT and CDR2 is YNNKEL (reference sequence). This CDR3 is built from 12 residues. V was clipped by 1 base and J by 9 bases; unmatched bases: 3. This CDR3 is CASSQARGVQYF. CDR3 nucleotide sequence: TGTGCCAGCAGCCAAGCTCGGGGGGTGCAGTACTTC.

The table lists this clonotype with a few counts. This chain joins TRBV5-1 and TRBJ2-5; 8 bases agree with TRBD1. Germline V gene lookup returns CDR1 SGHRS and CDR2 YFSETQ. The CDR3 spans 15 residues. Trimming at V came to 2 bases and at J to 2 bases, leaving 5 bases not matched to a gene. The CDR3 nucleotides are TGCGCCAGCAGCTTCGGGACAGGACGACAAGAGACCCAGTACTTC. Residues: CASSFGTGRQETQYF.

This clonotype has only a few counts. J is TRBJ2-1 and V is TRBV2, with 12 bases aligning to TRBD2. V gave up 1 base and J gave up 3 bases; unmatched junction bases: 10. Germline loops: CDR1 SNHLY, CDR2 FYNNEI. The CDR3 contains 19 residues. The CDR3 DNA is TGTGCCAGCAGTGAAGGGGGACCGACTAGCGGGAGTTTCTACAATGAGCAGTTCTTC. Protein sequence: CASSEGGPTSGSFYNEQFF.

This clonotype was seen a handful of times. This sequence joins TRBV19 and TRBJ1-5, with no clear D. Germline CDR1 reads LNHDA; CDR2 reads SQIVND (reference sequence). The CDR3 loop spans 14 amino acids. V lost 3 bases, J lost 3 bases, and 9 bases lay in between. CDR3 amino acids: CASSILDHNQPQHF. CDR3 DNA sequence: TGTGCCAGTAGTATCTTAGACCACAATCAGCCCCAGCATTTT.

V gene TRBV3-1 combines with J gene TRBJ2-5; 7 nucleotides align to TRBD1. The CDR3 contains 15 residues. CDR1 and CDR2 from the germline V gene are LGHDT and YNNKEL (reference sequence). The V gene end was trimmed by 2 bases and the J gene end by 3 bases; junction bases not matched to a gene: 6. The CDR3 protein is CASSQYYTGEETQYF. The DNA of the CDR3 is TGTGCCAGCAGCCAATACTATACAGGGGAAGAGACCCAGTACTTC.

This clonotype was counted many times. The chain links TRBV11-3 to TRBJ2-3; 7 nucleotides line up with TRBD2. Germline trimming cut 5 bases from V and 5 bases from J; bases unmatched to any gene: 7. This CDR3 is 14 amino acids long. Germline CDR1 and CDR2: SGHNT and YENEEA. This chain's CDR3 is CASSPETGGDTQYF. In DNA form, the CDR3 reads TGTGCCAGCAGCCCGGAGACGGGGGGAGATACGCAGTATTTT.

The chain carries TRBV7-6 and TRBJ2-7, with D possibly TRBD2 on 6 matching bases. The CDR3 is made up of 14 amino acids. Germline V gene data show CDR1 as SGHVS and CDR2 as FNYEAQ. V dropped 2 bases and J dropped 5 bases, with 13 bases sitting between them. In DNA, the CDR3 is TGTGCCAGCAGCTTACGGCGGGGCATGGACGAGCAGTACTTC. Translating gives CASSLRRGMDEQYF.

This clonotype was seen repeatedly, ten times or more. J is TRBJ1-5 and V is TRBV7-2; unclear D gene. Germline values: CDR1 SGHTA, CDR2 FQGNSA. CDR3 length: 12 residues. Trimming stripped 5 bases from V and 7 bases from J, with 9 bases between. The CDR3 protein is CASSRPQQPQHF. The CDR3 nucleotides are TGTGCCAGCAGCCGTCCCCAACAGCCCCAGCATTTT.

CDR3 protein: CASSYSAGDPTGELFF. Here the CDR3 DNA reads TGTGCCAGCAGTTACTCTGCGGGGGACCCCACCGGGGAGCTGTTTTTT. This rearrangement joins TRBV6-2 or TRBV6-3 to TRBJ2-2, with TRBD2 matching 7 bases. This CDR3 spans 16 amino acids. The germline gives CDR1 MNHEY, CDR2 SVGEGT. The V gene end was trimmed by 0 bases and the J gene end by 4 bases; junction bases not matched to a gene: 5.

This clonotype appeared many times. The rearrangement links TRBV12-3 or TRBV12-4 to TRBJ1-2, with D perhaps TRBD1 (6 bases). There are 12 residues in the CDR3. V dropped 8 bases and J dropped 4 bases, with 11 bases sitting between them. The chain's CDR3 is CASRRGSYGYTF. The CDR3 region has the DNA TGTGCCAGCCGAAGGGGGAGCTATGGCTACACCTTC.

This clonotype was seen at least ten times. The V and J genes are TRBV28 and TRBJ2-1; tentative D call: TRBD1 (5 bases). Trimming took 2 bases from V and 6 from J, leaving 5 bases between them. The CDR3 spans 12 residues. Looked up from germline, CDR1 is MDHEN and CDR2 is SYDVKM. In DNA form, the CDR3 reads TGTGCCAGCAGTTTAAGGGGCAATGAGCAGTTCTTC. This translates into CASSLRGNEQFF.

This clonotype was detected ten times or more. This rearrangement joins TRBV10-3 to TRBJ2-7, with 14 bases that match TRBD2. CDR1 and CDR2 from the germline V gene are ENHRY and SYGVKD. The length of the CDR3 is 13 residues. V lost 6 bases and J lost 5; bases outside the gene matches: 0. As DNA, the CDR3 is TGTGCCATCAGGGGACTAGCGGGGGACGAGCAGTACTTC. Protein product: CAIRGLAGDEQYF.

This clonotype appeared a few times. This sequence joins TRBV10-2 and TRBJ1-1, with D tentatively TRBD1 (5 bases). V lost 8 bases and J lost 0, with 31 bases in between. Germline V CDR1 and CDR2: WSHSY, SAAADI. The CDR3 covers 20 residues. The DNA for the CDR3 is TGCGCCAGCCGTTCGGGACTAACGTCGGGATTCCCGCCGATGAACACTGAAGCTTTCTTT. It codes for CASRSGLTSGFPPMNTEAFF.

The chain combines TRBV18 with TRBJ1-6; 10 positions match TRBD1. V lost 3 bases and J lost 10; bases outside the gene matches: 0. This CDR3 is 13 amino acids long. CDR1 KGHSH and CDR2 LQKENI come from the germline V gene. CDR3 region: CASSPGQGSPLHF. CDR3 nucleotide sequence: TGTGCCAGCTCACCGGGACAGGGGTCACCCCTCCACTTT.